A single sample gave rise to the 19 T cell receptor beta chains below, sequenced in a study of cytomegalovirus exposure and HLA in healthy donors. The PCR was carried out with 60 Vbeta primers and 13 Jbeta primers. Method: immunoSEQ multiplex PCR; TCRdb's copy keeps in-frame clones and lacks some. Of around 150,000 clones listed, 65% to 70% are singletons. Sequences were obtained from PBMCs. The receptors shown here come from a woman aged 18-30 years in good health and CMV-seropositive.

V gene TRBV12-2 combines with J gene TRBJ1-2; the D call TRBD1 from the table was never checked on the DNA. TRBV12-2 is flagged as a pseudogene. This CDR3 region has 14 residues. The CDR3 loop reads CASRCRDRSDGYTF. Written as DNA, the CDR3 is TGTGCAAGTCGCTGCCGGGACAGGTCGGATGGCTACACCTTC.

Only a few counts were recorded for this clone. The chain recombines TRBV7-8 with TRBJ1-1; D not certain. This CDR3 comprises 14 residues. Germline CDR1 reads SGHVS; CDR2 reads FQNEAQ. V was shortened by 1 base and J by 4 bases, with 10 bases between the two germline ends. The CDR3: CASSLGGSGTEAFF. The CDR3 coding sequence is TGTGCCAGCAGCTTAGGTGGTAGTGGCACTGAAGCTTTCTTT.

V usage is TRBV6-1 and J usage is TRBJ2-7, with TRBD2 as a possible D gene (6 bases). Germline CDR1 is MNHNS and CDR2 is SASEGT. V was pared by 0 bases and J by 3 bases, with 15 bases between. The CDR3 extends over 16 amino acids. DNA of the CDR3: TGTGCCAGCAGTGAAGCGCGGACTACTATCAGCTACGAGCAGTACTTC. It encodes CASSEARTTISYEQYF.

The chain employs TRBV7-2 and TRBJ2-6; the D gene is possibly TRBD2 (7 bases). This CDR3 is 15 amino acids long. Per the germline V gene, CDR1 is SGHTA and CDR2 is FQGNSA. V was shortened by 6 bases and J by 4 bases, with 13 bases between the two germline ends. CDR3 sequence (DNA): TGTGCCAGCAGTCTTGGGGGGGCAGGGGCCAACGTCCTGACTTTC. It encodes CASSLGGAGANVLTF.

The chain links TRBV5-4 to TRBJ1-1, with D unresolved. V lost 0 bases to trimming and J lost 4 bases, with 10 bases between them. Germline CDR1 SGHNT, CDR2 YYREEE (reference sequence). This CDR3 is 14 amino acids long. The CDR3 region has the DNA TGTGCCAGCAGCTTGGATCCAGGAAGCACTGAAGCTTTCTTT. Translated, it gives CASSLDPGSTEAFF.

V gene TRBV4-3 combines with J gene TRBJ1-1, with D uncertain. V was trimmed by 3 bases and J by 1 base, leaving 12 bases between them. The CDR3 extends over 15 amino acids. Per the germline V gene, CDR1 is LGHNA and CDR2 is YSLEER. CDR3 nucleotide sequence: TGCGCCAGCAGCCAGTTGGAGGAGGGGAACACTGAAGCTTTCTTT. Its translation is CASSQLEEGNTEAFF.

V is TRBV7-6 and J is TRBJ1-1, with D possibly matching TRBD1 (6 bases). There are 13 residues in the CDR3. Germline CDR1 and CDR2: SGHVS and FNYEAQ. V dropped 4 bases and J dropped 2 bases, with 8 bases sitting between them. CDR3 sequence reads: CASSSDRNTEAFF. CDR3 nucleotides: TGTGCCAGCAGCTCGGACAGAAACACTGAAGCTTTCTTT.

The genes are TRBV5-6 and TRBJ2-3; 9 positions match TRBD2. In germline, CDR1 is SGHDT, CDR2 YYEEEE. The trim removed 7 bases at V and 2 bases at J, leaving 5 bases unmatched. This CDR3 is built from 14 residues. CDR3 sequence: CASGLAGNTDTQYF. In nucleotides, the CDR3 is TGTGCCAGCGGCCTAGCGGGGAACACAGATACGCAGTATTTT.

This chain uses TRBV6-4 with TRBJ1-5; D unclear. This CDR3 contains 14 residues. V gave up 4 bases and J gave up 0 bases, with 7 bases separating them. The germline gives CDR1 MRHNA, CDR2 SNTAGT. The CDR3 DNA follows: TGTGCCAGCAGTGCCATCTATAGCAATCAGCCCCAGCATTTT. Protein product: CASSAIYSNQPQHF.

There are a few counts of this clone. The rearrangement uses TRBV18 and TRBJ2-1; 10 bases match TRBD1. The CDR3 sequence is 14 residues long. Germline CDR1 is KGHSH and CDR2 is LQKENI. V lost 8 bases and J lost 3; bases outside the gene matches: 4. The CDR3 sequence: CASTRDRGYNEQFF. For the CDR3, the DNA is TGTGCCAGCACACGGGACAGGGGCTACAATGAGCAGTTCTTC.

CDR3 nucleotide sequence: TGTGCCAGCAGCCGACAGGGCGGCTATCAGCCCCAGCATTTT. Its protein product is CASSRQGGYQPQHF. The chain uses TRBV7-2 and TRBJ1-5; 7 nucleotides match TRBD1. The V and J ends lost 5 bases and 5 bases, in that order; junction bases with no gene match: 6. CDR1 is SGHTA, CDR2 FQGNSA, per germline. The CDR3 covers 14 residues.

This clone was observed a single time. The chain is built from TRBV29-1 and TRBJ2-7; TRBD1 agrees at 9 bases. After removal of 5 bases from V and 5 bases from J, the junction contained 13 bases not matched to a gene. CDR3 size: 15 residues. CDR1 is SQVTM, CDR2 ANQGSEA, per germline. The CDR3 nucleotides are TGCAGCGTTCCCCTCCTTCCGGGACAGGGAGACGAGCAGTACTTC. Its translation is CSVPLLPGQGDEQYF.

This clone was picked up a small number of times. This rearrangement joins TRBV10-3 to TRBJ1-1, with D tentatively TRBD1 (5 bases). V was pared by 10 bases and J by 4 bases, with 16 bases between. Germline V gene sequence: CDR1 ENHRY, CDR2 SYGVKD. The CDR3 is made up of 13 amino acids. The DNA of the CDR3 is TGTGCCACCATGGATGGGGCGCCCACTGAAGCTTTCTTT. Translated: CATMDGAPTEAFF.

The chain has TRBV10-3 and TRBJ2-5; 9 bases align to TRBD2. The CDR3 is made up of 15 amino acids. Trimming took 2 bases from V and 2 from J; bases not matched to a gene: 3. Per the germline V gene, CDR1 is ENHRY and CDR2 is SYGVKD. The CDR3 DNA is TGTGCCATCAGTGAGGGACTAGCGCCTCAAGAGACCCAGTACTTC. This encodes CAISEGLAPQETQYF.

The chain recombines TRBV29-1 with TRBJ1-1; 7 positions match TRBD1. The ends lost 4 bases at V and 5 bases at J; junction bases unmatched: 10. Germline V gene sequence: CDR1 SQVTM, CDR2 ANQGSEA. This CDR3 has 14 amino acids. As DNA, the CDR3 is TGCAGCGTTGGGGGGGACAGTCGGGGTACTGAAGCTTTCTTT. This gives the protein CSVGGDSRGTEAFF.

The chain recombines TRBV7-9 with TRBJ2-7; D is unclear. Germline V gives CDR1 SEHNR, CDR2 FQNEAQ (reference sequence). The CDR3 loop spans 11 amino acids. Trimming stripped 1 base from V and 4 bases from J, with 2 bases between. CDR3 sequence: CASSLVYEQYF. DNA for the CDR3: TGTGCCAGCAGCTTAGTATACGAGCAGTACTTC. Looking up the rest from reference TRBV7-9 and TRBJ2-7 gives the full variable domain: DTGVSQNPRHKITKRGQNVTFRCDPISEHNRLYWYRQTLGQGPEFLTYFQNEAQLEKSRLLSDRFSAERPKGSFSTLEIQRTEQGDSAMYLCASSLVYEQYFGPGTRLTVT.

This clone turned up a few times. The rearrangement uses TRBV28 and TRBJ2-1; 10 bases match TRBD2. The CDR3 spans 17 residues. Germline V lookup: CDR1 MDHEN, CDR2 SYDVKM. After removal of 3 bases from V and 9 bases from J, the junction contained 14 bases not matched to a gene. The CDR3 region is CASSFPKAGGPSGEQFF. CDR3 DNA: TGTGCCAGCAGTTTCCCTAAAGCGGGAGGGCCCTCGGGTGAGCAGTTCTTC.

This CDR3 is CASSLRGPFNEQFF. In nucleotides, the CDR3 is TGTGCCAGCAGTTTAAGGGGGCCCTTTAATGAGCAGTTCTTC. The chain links TRBV27 to TRBJ2-1; 7 bases map to TRBD1. In germline, CDR1 is MNHEY, CDR2 SMNVEV (reference sequence). V dropped 2 bases and J dropped 7; count of bases not matched to a gene: 5. The CDR3 is 14 amino acids.

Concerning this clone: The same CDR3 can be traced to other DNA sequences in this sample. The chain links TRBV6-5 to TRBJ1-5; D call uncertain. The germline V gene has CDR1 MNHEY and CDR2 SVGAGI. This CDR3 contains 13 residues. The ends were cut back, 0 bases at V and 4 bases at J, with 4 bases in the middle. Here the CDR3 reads CASSYSRNQPQHF. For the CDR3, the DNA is TGTGCCAGCAGTTACTCGAGAAATCAGCCCCAGCATTTT.